This TCR beta chain was obtained from a study of long-term antiretroviral therapy in people with HIV (dated by TCRdb to 2021 to 2024). Regarding the research as a whole: The earliest samples were collected approximately a decade before the 2015 WHO recommendation for immediate ART, a period when ART was typically delayed until CD4 counts fell. This retrospective serial study examined whether starting ART and sustained HIV suppression were associated with changes in the composition and diversity of the TRB repertoire in peripheral blood. From 30 to 35 adults with confirmed HIV infection, the cohort provided under 200 cryopreserved PBMC samples, gathered serially across a mean of around six years (range 1-12). No cross-contamination during QIAcube processing was seen in test extractions of a monoclonal T-cell line run alongside approximately 36 polyclonal samples. Among the 25 to 35 participants with HIV, ten to eleven were female. Findings and caveats that apply to the study as a whole: Limited PBMC availability meant only the TCR beta chain was sequenced, without alpha chain pairing. Starting ART was linked to a significant rise in TRB diversity, yet even with long-term ART the diversity remained significantly lower than in transplant donor controls. Samples dated from the mid-2000s to the late 2010s, and the ART regimens used may be less effective than current ones. Because cell numbers in pre-ART samples were limited, unsorted PBMC were profiled instead of sorted CD4+ and CD8+ T cells. HIV repertoires had narrower CDR3 length ranges than controls, and the network structure suggested an antigen-experienced repertoire that shifted only slightly toward naive after ART. Inferences about post-ART repertoire changes were limited because no data were available on ART adherence, viral resistance or therapy changes. Expanded TRB clones identified before ART initiation dominated the repertoire at all time points, although this dominance fluctuated and declined in many PLHIV after ART.

Spanning cysteine to phenylalanine, the CDR3 consists of 17 amino acids. Solely the CDR3 DNA is kept, with 51 bases framed from the first base. V lost 3 bases and J lost 0 bases; the stretch between them is 12 bases long. CDR1 and CDR2 were assigned from the germline V gene as SGHDN and FVKESK. Inclusion was restricted to participants for whom at least one PBMC sample before ART initiation and at least two post-ART samples were available. Every participant with HIV received treatment in the United States of America. Before DNA extraction, cryopreserved samples of about 0.95-10 million PBMC were thawed and washed. At the time of the earliest PBMC sample, participants with HIV were aged between about 20 and 54 years. PBMC samples were contributed by each participant from 1-4 timepoints before ART initiation and 2-8 timepoints after ART initiation, with a median of 7 samples. For every participant, serial HIV viral load, CD4+ T-cell count, ART history and demographic data were obtained. A Qiagen kit on a QIAcube was used to extract genomic DNA from unsorted PBMC, with samples processed in batches of 12.

Of note for this clone: It has no known antigen specificity. Nothing much larger sits one base from this clone, and base qualities are not available.

Sequencing of the TRB variable region was done with the immunoSEQ hsTCRB v3.0 assay at survey level resolution. A depth of roughly 35,000-50,000 T-cell genomes per sample was targeted for TRB sequencing. Pooled TRB libraries were sequenced on an Illumina MiSeq with a v3 150-cycle kit. The authors' pipeline ran thus. Repertoire analysis ran in R within a reproducible Nextflow workflow covering QC, data transformation and analysis. Custom analyses were implemented in LymphoSeq2, an R package for AIRR-Seq data exploration. A few samples that produced fewer than 5000 total TRB sequences were removed, so fewer than 200 HIV repertoires were analyzed. Of the approximately 190 retained HIV repertoires, roughly 61 were collected before and around 130 after ART initiation. Each repertoire was downsampled to 5000 TRB nucleotide sequences, and summary statistics were averaged across 100 downsampling iterations. TRB sequences were retained for analysis only if CDR3 regions of at least seven amino acids were present. A Shannon entropy-derived clonality score and the Gini coefficient were used to measure diversity. In the repertoire networks, any two of the top 5000 CDR3 amino acid sequences were linked whenever the two sequences differed by an edit distance of one. For TRB CDR3 amino acid sequences, antigen specificity groups and MHC restriction were predicted with GLIPH2. Known CMV, EBV, HIV or tissue antigen associations were flagged by matching CDR3 amino acid sequences against VDJdb and McPAS-TCR. Pre-ART, post-ART and control groups were compared with Wilcoxon signed-rank tests and Holm-Bonferroni correction. TCRdb obtained this table from immuneACCESS and retained in-frame rearrangements with V and J assigned. These tables miss some clones; where compared with another copy, unresolved V genes account for less than half of the shortfall, and the remainder is unexplained. Clone size and the V and J calls come from that table; the DNA yielded D and trimming. The sample includes tens of thousands of clones, with approximately 85% observed a single time. The ten biggest clones cover roughly 4.4% of the sample.

Sequencing used unsorted PBMCs, obtained about 3.5 years after starting antiretroviral therapy. This chain joins TRBV14 to TRBJ2-6; the D gene is not confidently resolved. The source of this sequence is a man aged 18 to 35 with HIV. The CDR3 protein sequence reads: CASSHSGRLSGANVLTF. In nucleotide form, the sequence is TGTGCCAGCAGCCATTCCGGACGGCTCTCTGGGGCCAACGTCCTGACTTTC.